This T cell receptor beta chain was retrieved from a study of T cell repertoires in cytomegalovirus infection. Study-level information: Indications came from public TCR beta signatures; they pointed to CMV infection and to a matching HLA type.

MiXCR was run by TCRdb on the reads, yielding one entry per CDR3 protein. The sample shows around 770,000 distinct CDR3 sequences, just under 30% of them seen only once. There are 15 residues in the CDR3. V trimming: 6 bases; J trimming: 7 bases; junction bases outside the gene matches: 7. Worth noting for this clonotype: The antigen is unknown.

The sequencing used cultured CD8+ T cells from PBMCs, collected from culture after CMV antigen stimulation. The rearrangement links TRBV12-3 or TRBV12-4 to TRBJ1-6; 9 bases fit TRBD1. The receptor comes from a human donor in good health (CMV status not recorded). Some clones in this sample may be carry-over from other donors' samples. CDR3 bases: TGTGCCAGCAGACTCGGGACAGGGCTAAATTCACCCCTCCACTTT. Translating it yields CASRLGTGLNSPLHF.